Following are 18 T cell receptor beta chains from one sample sequenced in a study of T cells after somatic rescue of genetic block. Sequenced by immunoSEQ multiplex PCR; TCRdb stores in-frame clones only, minus some. This table holds about 14,000 clones, approximately 70% found once. Material: peripheral blood mononuclear cells (PBMCs). The receptor set was obtained from a boy between 10 and 17 years old.

This chain links TRBV18 with TRBJ2-3; 8 bases are shared with TRBD1. V was clipped by 4 bases and J by 0 bases; unmatched bases: 3. This CDR3 spans 15 amino acids. Per the germline V gene, CDR1 is KGHSH and CDR2 is LQKENI. The DNA of the CDR3 is TGTGCCAGCTCACTCCGGACAGGGAGCACAGATACGCAGTATTTT. It encodes CASSLRTGSTDTQYF. Supplemented by reference TRBV18 and TRBJ2-3, the full variable domain reads NAGVMQNPRHLVRRRGQEARLRCSPMKGHSHVYWYRQLPEEGLKFMVYLQKENIIDESGMPKERFSAEFPKEGPSILRIQQVVRGDSAAYFCASSLRTGSTDTQYFGPGTRLTVL.

This chain joins TRBV5-1 and TRBJ2-7; weak D call: TRBD1 (6 bases). The CDR3 length is 11 residues. V dropped 6 bases and J dropped 5 bases, with 9 bases sitting between them. CDR1 SGHRS and CDR2 YFSETQ come from the germline V gene. The CDR3 is CASTTGHEQYF. CDR3 sequence (DNA): TGCGCCAGCACCACAGGGCACGAGCAGTACTTC.

The V call is TRBV7-9, the J call TRBJ2-7; D is unresolved. The length of the CDR3 is 17 residues. Germline lookup yields CDR1 SEHNR and CDR2 FQNEAQ (reference sequence). V shed 1 base and J shed 3 bases, with 19 bases lying between them. The DNA for the CDR3 is TGTGCCAGCAGCTTAGACGACGGCCTTCCCCACCGCTACGAGCAGTACTTC. Its protein product is CASSLDDGLPHRYEQYF.

The chain links TRBV6-1 to TRBJ2-4; no clear D. The CDR3 is made up of 16 amino acids. V lost 2 bases and J lost 0, with 11 bases in between. Germline CDR1 reads MNHNS; CDR2 reads SASEGT. The CDR3 DNA reads as TGTGCCAGCAGTGAACAGTCCCCCATAGCCAAAAACATTCAGTACTTC. It translates to CASSEQSPIAKNIQYF.

V gene TRBV11-2 combines with J gene TRBJ1-2; 9 nucleotides match TRBD1. Unmatched junction bases numbered 10, after V lost 4 bases and J lost 4 bases. The CDR3 is made up of 16 amino acids. Germline V gene data show CDR1 as SGHAT and CDR2 as FQNNGV. In DNA form, the CDR3 reads TGTGCCAGCAGCTCCAGGGGGGACAGGGAATCCTATGGCTACACCTTC. Residues: CASSSRGDRESYGYTF.

The chain has TRBV7-6 and TRBJ1-3, with TRBD1 identical over 7 bases. V lost 2 bases to trimming and J lost 11 bases; unmatched junction nucleotides: 6. Germline V lookup: CDR1 SGHVS, CDR2 FNYEAQ. This CDR3 spans 13 amino acids. CDR3 sequence: CASSLSQGEPIYF. The DNA for the CDR3 is TGTGCCAGCAGCTTATCCCAGGGGGAGCCCATATATTTT.

The DNA of the CDR3 is TGTGCCAGCGGAATAAGGCGTGCCCTTAGCGAAGCAGCTTTCTTT. This gives the protein CASGIRRALSEAAFF. The chain combines TRBV5-4 with TRBJ1-1; no definite D call. CDR1 is SGHNT, CDR2 YYREEE, per germline (reference sequence). V was shortened by 7 bases and J by 10 bases, with 26 bases between the two germline ends. This CDR3 has 15 residues.

The rearrangement joins TRBV19 to TRBJ2-3; 7 bases fit TRBD1. V lost 5 bases to trimming and J lost 8 bases; unmatched junction nucleotides: 7. CDR1 LNHDA and CDR2 SQIVND come from the germline V gene (reference sequence). The CDR3 loop spans 13 amino acids. The CDR3 region is CASSYPRQGTQYF. The CDR3 DNA follows: TGTGCCAGTAGTTATCCTCGACAGGGTACGCAGTATTTT.

The CDR3 region is CASKEGGLAGPHNEQFF. CDR3 sequence (DNA): TGTGCCAGCAAGGAAGGGGGTCTAGCGGGACCCCACAATGAGCAGTTCTTC. The chain uses TRBV28 and TRBJ2-1, with 9 nucleotides matching TRBD2. This CDR3 is 17 amino acids long. Germline CDR1 reads MDHEN; CDR2 reads SYDVKM. Germline trimming cut 7 bases from V and 5 bases from J; bases unmatched to any gene: 15. Together with reference TRBV28 and TRBJ2-1, the CDR3 gives the full variable domain: DVKVTQSSRYLVKRTGEKVFLECVQDMDHENMFWYRQDPGLGLRLIYFSYDVKMKEKGDIPEGYSVSREKKERFSLILESASTNQTSMYLCASKEGGLAGPHNEQFFGPGTRLTVL.

The chain recombines TRBV19 with TRBJ1-4, with D uncertain. This CDR3 has 15 residues. Germline-derived CDR1 and CDR2 are LNHDA and SQIVND (reference sequence). Deletions cut 4 bases from V and 5 bases from J, with 14 bases between. The CDR3 DNA is TGTGCCAGTAGTAAGAATGGGCAGCCCAATGAAAAACTGTTTTTT. It yields the protein CASSKNGQPNEKLFF.

The chain couples TRBV11-3 to TRBJ1-5, with TRBD1 identical over 9 bases. Trimming cost V 4 bases and J 4 bases; bases outside gene matches: 5. Germline CDR1 SGHNT, CDR2 YENEEA. CDR3 length: 15 amino acids. The CDR3 nucleotides are TGTGCCAGCAGCTCCAACAGGGGGCCTAATCAGCCCCAGCATTTT. Its translation is CASSSNRGPNQPQHF. Full variable domain (outside the CDR3, taken from reference TRBV11-3 and TRBJ1-5): EAGVVQSPRYKIIEKKQPVAFWCNPISGHNTLYWYLQNLGQGPELLIRYENEEAVDDSQLPKDRFSAERLKGVDSTLKIQPAELGDSAVYLCASSSNRGPNQPQHFGDGTRLSIL.

The CDR3 DNA is TGTGCCAGCAGTTTAAGGGAAGGGACTAGTATAAGTAATGAGCAGTTCTTC. Translated, it gives CASSLREGTSISNEQFF. This chain uses TRBV27 with TRBJ2-1; 8 bases match TRBD2. There are 17 residues in the CDR3. Germline CDR1 and CDR2: MNHEY and SMNVEV (reference sequence). Unmatched junction bases numbered 13, after V lost 2 bases and J lost 7 bases.

The J gene is TRBJ2-1, the V gene TRBV25-1; TRBD1 matches 9 bases. V lost 3 bases to trimming and J lost 4 bases; unmatched junction nucleotides: 7. CDR3 length: 16 amino acids. Looked up from germline, CDR1 is MGHDK and CDR2 is SYGVNS. The CDR3 region is CASSDLGQGRYNEQFF. The DNA for the CDR3 is TGTGCCAGCAGTGATCTTGGACAGGGGAGGTACAATGAGCAGTTCTTC.

The chain carries TRBV5-1 and TRBJ2-7, with TRBD1 matching over 9 bases. V dropped 3 bases and J dropped 3; count of bases not matched to a gene: 16. CDR1 and CDR2 from the germline V gene are SGHRS and YFSETQ. This CDR3 region has 18 residues. The CDR3 reads CASSSFLNSQGANYEQYF. The CDR3 nucleotides read TGCGCCAGCAGCTCCTTTCTTAACTCACAGGGGGCGAACTACGAGCAGTACTTC. Drawing the rest from reference TRBV5-1 and TRBJ2-7, the complete variable domain is KAGVTQTPRYLIKTRGQQVTLSCSPISGHRSVSWYQQTPGQGLQFLFEYFSETQRNKGNFPGRFSGRQFSNSRSEMNVSTLELGDSALYLCASSSFLNSQGANYEQYFGPGTRLTVT.

This chain joins TRBV5-1 and TRBJ2-5; D is undetermined. Matching the DNA end better, TRBJ2-7 makes the J call doubtful. Germline lookup yields CDR1 SGHRS and CDR2 YFSETQ. CDR3 length: 8 amino acids. In DNA form, the CDR3 reads TGCGCCACAGGCGAGCAGTACTTC. Translated, it gives CATGEQYF.

The chain combines TRBV2 with TRBJ2-1; 13 bases fit TRBD2. Germline values: CDR1 SNHLY, CDR2 FYNNEI. Losses at the gene ends were 2 bases for V and 8 bases for J; bases not matched to a gene: 6. The CDR3 spans 16 residues. In DNA, the CDR3 is TGTGCCAGCAGTGAAAGGACTAGCGGGGGTGGGGATGAGCAGTTCTTC. It is translated as CASSERTSGGGDEQFF.

This clone was seen a handful of times. The chain links TRBV27 to TRBJ2-3; the D is unclear. The CDR3 extends over 16 amino acids. V was pared by 1 base and J by 5 bases, with 16 bases between. Looked up from germline, CDR1 is MNHEY and CDR2 is SMNVEV (reference sequence). This CDR3 reads CASSLWPAQVGDTQYF. The CDR3 bases are TGTGCCAGCAGTTTATGGCCAGCGCAAGTGGGAGATACGCAGTATTTT.

Remarks on this clone: Other DNA sequences in this specimen translate into the identical CDR3. V usage is TRBV11-2 and J usage is TRBJ2-7; 11 bases line up with TRBD1. J was trimmed by 8 bases and V by 0 bases; bases with no gene match: 9. Germline assignment: CDR1 SGHAT and CDR2 FQNNGV. This CDR3 is 16 amino acids long. As DNA, the CDR3 is TGTGCCAGCAGCTTAGAATGGGGACAGGGGGTAAAAAAGCAGTACTTC. Protein sequence: CASSLEWGQGVKKQYF.